The next 8 T cell receptor beta chains were all read from a single sample in a study of metastatic and nonmetastatic thyroid tumors. TCRdb redid the clone calls on the PCR reads using MiXCR. The data contain roughly 63,000 clones, roughly 16% of them seen just once; the ten biggest clones take up roughly a tenth. None of the patients had undergone any treatment ahead of thyroid surgery. Sequencing was done on a sample of blood. The origin of the receptors is a male donor with papillary thyroid cancer or a benign thyroid nodule (not recorded which). Some clones in this sample may be carry-over from other donors' samples.

As concerns this clone: A junction end diverges from the germline sequence, so it may reflect a read error. The chain links TRBV20-1 to TRBJ2-6, with a possible D match to TRBD1 (7 bases). The CDR3 consists of 16 residues. The germline CDR1 and CDR2 sequences are DFQATT and SNEGSKA (reference sequence). DNA of the CDR3: TGCAGTGCAGAATACAGGGGAGGCTCTGTGGCCAACGTCCTGACTTTC. Its protein is CSAEYRGGSVANVLTF.

Only one count was recorded for this clone. V and J are TRBV20-1 and TRBJ2-5; 10 bases are shared with TRBD2. The germline CDR1 and CDR2 sequences are DFQATT and SNEGSKA (reference sequence). This CDR3 has 18 residues. V lost 1 base to trimming and J lost 4 bases; unmatched junction nucleotides: 15. Written as DNA, the CDR3 is TGCAGTGCTAGAGGCCTTAGGAGCGGGAGGGGATTTGGAGAGACCCAGTACTTC. It yields the protein CSARGLRSGRGFGETQYF.

This clone was recorded only once. Its ends do not fully match the called genes, so a read error is possible. The J gene is TRBJ2-1, the V gene TRBV9, with 8 positions matching TRBD2. The V gene's germline CDR1 is SGDLS and CDR2 YYNGEE. The CDR3 totals 17 residues. CDR3 amino acids: CASSVARLSGGPDEHFF. In DNA, the CDR3 is TGTGCCAGCAGCGTTGCCAGACTATCGGGGGGGCCCGATGAGCATTTCTTC.

This clone was picked up a small number of times. CDR3: CSARDEGGSGYNSPLHF. The CDR3 region has the DNA TGCAGTGCTAGAGATGAGGGCGGGTCAGGGTATAATTCACCCCTCCACTTT. The rearrangement links TRBV20-1 to TRBJ1-6; a possible D gene is TRBD1 (5 bases). This CDR3 has 17 residues. Germline V gene lookup returns CDR1 DFQATT and CDR2 SNEGSKA (reference sequence). Trimming left V 0 bases short and J 4 bases short, with 16 bases between.

This clone appeared many times. The chain has TRBV6-4 and TRBJ1-5, with D unclear. Germline-derived CDR1 and CDR2 are MRHNA and SNTAGT. This CDR3 has 10 residues. The V end lost 2 bases, the J end lost 11 bases, and 4 bases lay between the germline ends. The CDR3 sequence is CASSDQAQHF. The CDR3, as DNA: TGTGCCAGCAGTGACCAGGCCCAGCATTTT.

This clone showed up many times. The chain is built from TRBV24-1 and TRBJ2-2; perhaps TRBD1 as D (7 bases). Between the trimmed V and J ends, which lost 1 base and 7 bases, there was a span of 12 bases. This CDR3 comprises 15 residues. CDR1 is KGHDR, CDR2 SFDVKD, per germline. The CDR3 sequence is CATSDFRGDGGELFF. As DNA, the CDR3 is TGTGCCACCAGTGATTTCAGGGGGGATGGCGGGGAGCTGTTTTTT.

This clone was found many times. The rearrangement uses TRBV24-1 and TRBJ2-2; D is unresolved. The germline V gene encodes CDR1 KGHDR and CDR2 SFDVKD. The CDR3 runs to 14 residues. Trimming pared 5 bases from V and 7 bases from J, leaving 13 bases between. DNA for the CDR3: TGTGCCACCAGTGGTTCGGCCTCGGGCGGGGAGCTGTTTTTT. This codes for CATSGSASGGELFF.

Only a few counts were recorded for this clone. This could be a read error, since a much larger clone is one nucleotide away. Additional DNA sequences in this sample encode the identical CDR3. The chain carries TRBV24-1 and TRBJ2-3; perhaps TRBD1 as D (5 bases). Germline values: CDR1 KGHDR, CDR2 SFDVKD. The CDR3 sequence is 14 residues long. The DNA of the CDR3 is TGTGCCACCAGTGAGTTGGGGCCCTCGGATACGCAATATTTT. Its translation: CATSELGPSDTQYF.